The 30 T cell receptor beta chains below were found in one sample sequenced in a study of blood T cell repertoires in COVID-19. Assay: immunoSEQ multiplex PCR; the TCRdb copy retains only in-frame clones and omits some. The profile shows approximately 290,000 clones, 85% to 90% of them singletons. The sequencing input was PBMCs or T cells enriched from blood (not recorded which). These receptors all come from a woman aged 18 to 35 with acute COVID-19.

V usage is TRBV6-5 and J usage is TRBJ1-4, with 8 bases fitting TRBD1. The CDR3 is made up of 13 amino acids. V was clipped by 9 bases and J by 8 bases; unmatched bases: 8. Germline CDR1 is MNHEY and CDR2 is SVGAGI. The CDR3 bases are TGTGCCAGTCATAACAGGGGGTGGGAAAAACTGTTTTTT. Its translation is CASHNRGWEKLFF.

The V gene is TRBV19, the J gene TRBJ2-5; 9 bases are a match to TRBD2. The CDR3 covers 15 residues. The V and J ends lost 3 bases and 5 bases, in that order; junction bases with no gene match: 7. CDR1 and CDR2 (germline): LNHDA, SQIVND (reference sequence). CDR3 DNA sequence: TGTGCCAGTAGTATTGATAGCGGGAGAGAGGAGACCCAGTACTTC. This codes for CASSIDSGREETQYF.

V and J are TRBV28 and TRBJ2-2; 7 positions match TRBD1. V shed 4 bases and J 1 base; nucleotides not matched to a gene: 3. The CDR3 loop spans 15 amino acids. The germline V gene has CDR1 MDHEN and CDR2 SYDVKM. CDR3 amino acids: CASSSTGWNTGELFF. The CDR3 bases are TGTGCCAGCAGTTCGACAGGGTGGAACACCGGGGAGCTGTTTTTT.

The CDR3 bases are TGTGCCAGCAGCCGAAGGGGGGGGAGGCCCCAAGAGACCCAGTACTTC. Translating it yields CASSRRGGRPQETQYF. This chain joins TRBV7-9 and TRBJ2-5; TRBD2 is a possible D gene (7 bases). The CDR3 is 16 amino acids. Germline V gene lookup returns CDR1 SEHNR and CDR2 FQNEAQ (reference sequence). Trimming cost V 5 bases and J 1 base, with 17 bases left between them. The complete variable domain, with remaining parts taken from reference TRBV7-9 and TRBJ2-5, reads DTGVSQNPRHKITKRGQNVTFRCDPISEHNRLYWYRQTLGQGPEFLTYFQNEAQLEKSRLLSDRFSAERPKGSFSTLEIQRTEQGDSAMYLCASSRRGGRPQETQYFGPGTRLLVL.

V and J are TRBV29-1 and TRBJ2-7, with 8 bases matching TRBD2. The germline gives CDR1 SQVTM, CDR2 ANQGSEA. The ends lost 4 bases at V and 4 bases at J; junction bases unmatched: 0. The CDR3 consists of 11 residues. The CDR3 is CSVGLAYEQYF. As DNA, the CDR3 is TGCAGCGTTGGACTAGCGTACGAGCAGTACTTC.

The chain recombines TRBV9 with TRBJ2-1; 9 bases agree with TRBD1. CDR1 is SGDLS and CDR2 is YYNGEE in the germline V gene. This CDR3 has 14 amino acids. V shed 3 bases, J shed 6 bases, and the junction held 4 bases outside the gene matches. Here the CDR3 reads CASSDRTGANEQFF. The CDR3 coding sequence is TGTGCCAGCAGCGATCGGACAGGGGCCAATGAGCAGTTCTTC.

The chain employs TRBV30 and TRBJ2-7, with D possibly matching TRBD1 (5 bases). The V gene lost 0 bases and the J gene lost 7 bases, with 10 bases spanning the gap. Germline CDR1 GTSNPN, CDR2 SVGIG (reference sequence). The CDR3 runs to 12 residues. CDR3 DNA: TGTGCCTGGAGTGTGGGGCCCAGGGAGCAGTACTTC. Protein sequence: CAWSVGPREQYF. Full variable domain (outside the CDR3, taken from reference TRBV30 and TRBJ2-7): SQTIHQWPATLVQPVGSPLSLECTVEGTSNPNLYWYRQAAGRGLQLLFYSVGIGQISSEVPQNLSASRPQDRQFILSSKKLLLSDSGFYLCAWSVGPREQYFGPGTRLTVT.

This chain joins TRBV6-5 and TRBJ1-6; 7 bases are a match to TRBD1. The CDR3 extends over 14 amino acids. From germline, CDR1 is MNHEY and CDR2 SVGAGI. Trimming took 9 bases from V and 5 from J; bases not matched to a gene: 7. For the CDR3, the DNA is TGTGCCAGTTCCCTACAGGGGAATAATTCACCCCTCCACTTT. This gives the protein CASSLQGNNSPLHF.

The chain has TRBV28 and TRBJ2-7; 7 bases match TRBD2. The CDR3 extends over 14 amino acids. Per germline, CDR1 MDHEN and CDR2 SYDVKM. The trim removed 6 bases at V and 0 bases at J, leaving 5 bases unmatched. The CDR3, as DNA: TGTGCCAGCAGCGCCGGGGGGAGCTCCTACGAGCAGTACTTC. Protein: CASSAGGSSYEQYF.

The chain recombines TRBV28 with TRBJ1-5; D might be TRBD1 (5 bases). This CDR3 region has 11 residues. Germline V gene lookup returns CDR1 MDHEN and CDR2 SYDVKM. Trimming stripped 2 bases from V and 16 bases from J, with 12 bases between. The CDR3 bases are TGTGCCAGCAGTTTAGGCGGCAGGGAACATTTT. It encodes CASSLGGREHF.

V gene TRBV10-3 combines with J gene TRBJ1-2; 7 positions match TRBD1. In germline, CDR1 is ENHRY, CDR2 SYGVKD. V shed 0 bases, J shed 4 bases, and the junction held 5 bases outside the gene matches. The CDR3 is 15 residues long. The CDR3 here is CAISESTGALYGYTF. CDR3 nucleotide sequence: TGTGCCATCAGTGAGTCTACAGGGGCCCTCTATGGCTACACCTTC.

This chain uses TRBV28 with TRBJ2-7, with no clear D. CDR1 MDHEN and CDR2 SYDVKM come from the germline V gene. The CDR3 sequence is 12 residues long. V was pared by 4 bases and J by 4 bases, with 8 bases between. The CDR3: CASSSFLYEQYF. DNA of the CDR3: TGTGCCAGCAGTTCCTTCCTTTACGAGCAGTACTTC.

The V gene is TRBV27, the J gene TRBJ1-5; D remains ambiguous. From germline, CDR1 is MNHEY and CDR2 SMNVEV (reference sequence). V lost 1 base and J lost 0, with 7 bases in between. The length of the CDR3 is 15 residues. The CDR3: CASSLLSYSNQPQHF. CDR3 nucleotides: TGTGCCAGCAGTTTATTGAGTTATAGCAATCAGCCCCAGCATTTT.

The V call is TRBV4-2, the J call TRBJ2-3, with D tentatively TRBD1 (6 bases). The CDR3 loop spans 17 amino acids. The V gene's germline CDR1 is LGHNA and CDR2 YNFKEQ. V was cut by 1 base and J by 2 bases, with 16 bases left in between. For the CDR3, the DNA is TGTGCCAGCAGCCAAGTTCGCCGAGGGGACACCACAGATACGCAGTATTTT. Encoded protein: CASSQVRRGDTTDTQYF.

This clone was recorded once. The chain employs TRBV10-3 and TRBJ1-2, with 9 bases matching TRBD1. The CDR3 has 13 residues. J gave up 7 bases and V 4 bases, and 4 bases lay outside the gene matches. The germline V gene has CDR1 ENHRY and CDR2 SYGVKD. Here the CDR3 reads CAISGQGGSGYTF. In DNA, the CDR3 is TGTGCCATCAGTGGACAGGGGGGAAGTGGCTACACCTTC.

This rearrangement joins TRBV5-1 to TRBJ1-2; no clear D. Germline loops: CDR1 SGHRS, CDR2 YFSETQ. This CDR3 contains 16 residues. V was trimmed by 0 bases and J by 0 bases, leaving 12 bases between them. The CDR3 protein is CASSLGLVVTNYGYTF. The DNA for the CDR3 is TGCGCCAGCAGCTTGGGTCTTGTCGTTACTAACTATGGCTACACCTTC. Supplemented by reference TRBV5-1 and TRBJ1-2, the full variable domain reads KAGVTQTPRYLIKTRGQQVTLSCSPISGHRSVSWYQQTPGQGLQFLFEYFSETQRNKGNFPGRFSGRQFSNSRSEMNVSTLELGDSALYLCASSLGLVVTNYGYTFGSGTRLTVV.

This chain joins TRBV5-8 and TRBJ1-3; D is ambiguous. CDR3 length: 16 amino acids. Trimming removed 1 base at V and 4 bases at J, with 15 bases between. Per germline, CDR1 SGHTS and CDR2 YDEGEE. The CDR3 nucleotides are TGTGCCAGCAGCTTGTTTTCGGGTCTTCGAGGAAACACCATATATTTT. Protein product: CASSLFSGLRGNTIYF.

The chain uses TRBV5-6 and TRBJ2-5, with 10 bases matching TRBD1. The CDR3 has 16 amino acids. Germline lookup yields CDR1 SGHDT and CDR2 YYEEEE. With 3 bases clipped from V and 4 bases from J, the junction kept 9 bases outside the gene matches. The CDR3 sequence is CASSSGTGVIPETQYF. For the CDR3, the DNA is TGTGCCAGCAGCTCCGGGACAGGGGTGATTCCAGAGACCCAGTACTTC. Full variable domain (missing parts from reference TRBV5-6 and TRBJ2-5): DAGVTQSPTHLIKTRGQQVTLRCSPKSGHDTVSWYQQALGQGPQFIFQYYEEEERQRGNFPDRFSGHQFPNYSSELNVNALLLGDSALYLCASSSGTGVIPETQYFGPGTRLLVL.

J is TRBJ2-1 and V is TRBV4-2; 10 positions match TRBD2. Germline CDR1 reads LGHNA; CDR2 reads YNFKEQ. The length of the CDR3 is 15 residues. V dropped 4 bases and J dropped 8; count of bases not matched to a gene: 8. The CDR3 loop reads CASSLGTSVVDEQFF. The CDR3 DNA reads as TGTGCCAGCAGCCTCGGGACTAGCGTCGTTGATGAGCAGTTCTTC.

V usage is TRBV28 and J usage is TRBJ1-6, with D possibly matching TRBD1 (5 bases). Germline V CDR1 and CDR2: MDHEN, SYDVKM. V was pared by 2 bases and J by 1 base, with 12 bases between. The CDR3 runs to 17 residues. The CDR3 spells CASSLSGGGSYNSPLHF. CDR3 bases: TGTGCCAGCAGTTTAAGCGGTGGGGGGTCCTATAATTCACCCCTCCACTTT.

The chain joins TRBV5-1 to TRBJ2-7, with TRBD2 identical over 12 bases. J gave up 2 bases and V 4 bases, and 4 bases lay outside the gene matches. Germline CDR1 and CDR2: SGHRS and YFSETQ. This CDR3 comprises 15 residues. This CDR3 reads CASSQLAGGPYEQYF. The DNA for the CDR3 is TGCGCCAGCAGCCAGCTAGCGGGAGGGCCCTACGAGCAGTACTTC.

The chain couples TRBV13 to TRBJ2-7; 10 bases match TRBD1. CDR3 length: 14 residues. The junction had 4 bases not matched to a gene; V was cut back by 5 bases and J by 3 bases. Germline V gene data show CDR1 as PRHDT and CDR2 as FYEKMQ (reference sequence). The DNA for the CDR3 is TGTGCCAGCAGCCGATGGACAGGGGGCTACGAGCAGTACTTC. As protein: CASSRWTGGYEQYF. The full variable domain, its missing parts supplied by reference TRBV13 and TRBJ2-7, is AAGVIQSPRHLIKEKRETATLKCYPIPRHDTVYWYQQGPGQDPQFLISFYEKMQSDKGSIPDRFSAQQFSDYHSELNMSSLELGDSALYFCASSRWTGGYEQYFGPGTRLTVT.

The V and J genes are TRBV6-1 and TRBJ2-1; no definite D call. Trimming removed 2 bases at V and 0 bases at J, with 8 bases between. Germline V lookup: CDR1 MNHNS, CDR2 SASEGT. CDR3 length equals 15 residues. The CDR3 loop is CASSETPGSYNEQFF. CDR3 coding DNA: TGTGCCAGCAGTGAAACCCCCGGCTCCTACAATGAGCAGTTCTTC.

The rearrangement links TRBV15 to TRBJ2-1, with 10 bases aligning to TRBD2. The CDR3 sequence is 17 residues long. The V and J ends lost 0 bases and 2 bases, in that order; junction bases with no gene match: 4. The V gene's germline CDR1 is LNHNV and CDR2 YYDKDF (reference sequence). The CDR3 spells CATSRDLAGAAYNEQFF. The DNA for the CDR3 is TGTGCCACCAGCAGAGACCTAGCGGGAGCTGCCTACAATGAGCAGTTCTTC. Complete variable domain (other parts from reference TRBV15 and TRBJ2-1): DAMVIQNPRYQVTQFGKPVTLSCSQTLNHNVMYWYQQKSSQAPKLLFHYYDKDFNNEADTPDNFQSRRPNTSFCFLDIRSPGLGDTAMYLCATSRDLAGAAYNEQFFGPGTRLTVL.

The chain employs TRBV19 and TRBJ1-2, with no clear D. V lost 8 bases and J lost 1, with 17 bases in between. The CDR3 extends over 15 amino acids. Looked up from germline, CDR1 is LNHDA and CDR2 is SQIVND (reference sequence). The CDR3 DNA follows: TGTGCCAGTCTAAAATCCGCTCGTCTTAACTATGGCTACACCTTC. It codes for CASLKSARLNYGYTF. Based on the CDR3 plus reference TRBV19 and TRBJ1-2, the full variable domain is DGGITQSPKYLFRKEGQNVTLSCEQNLNHDAMYWYRQDPGQGLRLIYYSQIVNDFQKGDIAEGYSVSREKKESFPLTVTSAQKNPTAFYLCASLKSARLNYGYTFGSGTRLTVV.

V usage is TRBV7-9 and J usage is TRBJ2-1; 7 bases are a match to TRBD1. Trimming took 8 bases from V and 4 from J; bases not matched to a gene: 5. The CDR3 has 13 residues. Germline CDR1 reads SEHNR; CDR2 reads FQNEAQ (reference sequence). CDR3 nucleotides: TGTGCCAGCCTACAGGGGTCGTACAATGAGCAGTTCTTC. Protein: CASLQGSYNEQFF.

The chain carries TRBV28 and TRBJ1-1; D might be TRBD1 (6 bases). The CDR3 runs 15 residues. Germline CDR1 and CDR2: MDHEN and SYDVKM. Trimming took off 3 bases at V and 3 bases at J, with 14 bases between the two ends. For the CDR3, the DNA is TGTGCCAGCAGTTTGAGTGGGGGCGCGGACACTGAAGCTTTCTTT. It translates to CASSLSGGADTEAFF.

The rearrangement uses TRBV27 and TRBJ2-5; perhaps TRBD2 as D (6 bases). This CDR3 has 13 amino acids. CDR1 MNHEY and CDR2 SMNVEV come from the germline V gene (reference sequence). V was trimmed by 1 base and J by 7 bases, leaving 10 bases between them. The CDR3 sequence is CASSLWGLGTQYF. The CDR3, as DNA: TGTGCCAGCAGTTTATGGGGACTCGGGACCCAGTACTTC.

V and J are TRBV27 and TRBJ2-5; 10 bases agree with TRBD1. Germline assignment: CDR1 MNHEY and CDR2 SMNVEV (reference sequence). V lost 6 bases, J lost 5 bases, and 3 bases stayed unmatched. This CDR3 region has 13 residues. The CDR3 DNA reads as TGTGCCAGCAGGGGACAGGGGAGGGAGACCCAGTACTTC. Translation: CASRGQGRETQYF.

The rearrangement uses TRBV23-1 and TRBJ2-3; no reliable D call. TRBV23-1 is an ORF, and what it does is uncertain. V was clipped by 2 bases and J by 9 bases, with 12 bases between them. The CDR3 runs to 13 residues. The CDR3 protein is CASSQPLSFTQYF. The CDR3 bases are TGCGCCAGCAGTCAACCTTTATCGTTCACGCAGTATTTT.